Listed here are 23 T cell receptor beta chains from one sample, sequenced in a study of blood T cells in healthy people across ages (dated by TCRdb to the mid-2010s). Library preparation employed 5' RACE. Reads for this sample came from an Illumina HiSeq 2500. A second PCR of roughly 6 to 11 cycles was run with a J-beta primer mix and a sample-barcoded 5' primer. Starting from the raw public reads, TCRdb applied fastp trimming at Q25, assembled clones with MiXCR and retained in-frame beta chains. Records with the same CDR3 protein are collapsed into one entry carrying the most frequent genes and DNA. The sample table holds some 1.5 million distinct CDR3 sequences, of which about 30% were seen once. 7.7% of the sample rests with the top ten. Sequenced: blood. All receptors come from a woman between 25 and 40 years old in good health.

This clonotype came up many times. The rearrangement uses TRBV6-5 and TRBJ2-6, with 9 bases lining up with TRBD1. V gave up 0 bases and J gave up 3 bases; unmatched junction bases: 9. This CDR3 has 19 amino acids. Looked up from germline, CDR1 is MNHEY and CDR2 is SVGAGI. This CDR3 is CASSYSIGTGRGGANVLTF. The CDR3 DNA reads TGTGCCAGCAGTTACTCGATTGGGACAGGGCGTGGTGGGGCCAACGTCCTGACTTTC.

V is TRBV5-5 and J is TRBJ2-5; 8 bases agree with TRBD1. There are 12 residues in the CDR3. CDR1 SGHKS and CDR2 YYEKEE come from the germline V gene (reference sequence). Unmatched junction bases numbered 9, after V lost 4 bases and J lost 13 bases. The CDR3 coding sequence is TGTGCCAGCAGCGGAGGGGCGGACAGGGCGTACTTC. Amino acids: CASSGGADRAYF.

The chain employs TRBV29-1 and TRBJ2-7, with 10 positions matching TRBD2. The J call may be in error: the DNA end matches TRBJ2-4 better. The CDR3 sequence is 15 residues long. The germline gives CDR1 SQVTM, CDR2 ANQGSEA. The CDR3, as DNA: TGCAGCGTTGGGCTAGCGGGAGTGGGGAGAAACATTCAGTACTTC. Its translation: CSVGLAGVGRNIQYF.

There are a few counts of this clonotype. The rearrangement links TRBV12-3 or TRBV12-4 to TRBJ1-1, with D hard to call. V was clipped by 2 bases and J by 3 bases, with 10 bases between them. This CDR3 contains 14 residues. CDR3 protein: CASSLSREDTEAFF. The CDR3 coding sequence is TGTGCCAGCAGTTTATCTCGGGAAGACACTGAAGCTTTCTTT.

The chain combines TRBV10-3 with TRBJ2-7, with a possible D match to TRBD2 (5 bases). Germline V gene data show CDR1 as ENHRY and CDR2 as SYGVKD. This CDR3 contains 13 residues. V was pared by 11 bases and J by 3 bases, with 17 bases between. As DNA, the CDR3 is TGTGCCTCAGCGGACGCGCTCCGCTACGAGCAGTACTTC. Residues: CASADALRYEQYF.

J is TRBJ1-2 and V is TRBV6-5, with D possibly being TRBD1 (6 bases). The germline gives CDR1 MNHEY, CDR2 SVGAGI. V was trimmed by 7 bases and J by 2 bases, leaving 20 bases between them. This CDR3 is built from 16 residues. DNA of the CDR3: TGTGCCAGCACCCCGGGGGGCAACCTCCAAAACTATGGCTACACCTTC. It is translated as CASTPGGNLQNYGYTF.

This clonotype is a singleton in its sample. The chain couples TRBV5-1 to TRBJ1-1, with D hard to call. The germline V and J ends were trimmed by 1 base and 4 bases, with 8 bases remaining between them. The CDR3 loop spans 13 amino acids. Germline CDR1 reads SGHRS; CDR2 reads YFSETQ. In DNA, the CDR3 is TGCGCCAGCAGCTTGCGGGTTCCCACTGAAGCTTTCTTT. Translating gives CASSLRVPTEAFF. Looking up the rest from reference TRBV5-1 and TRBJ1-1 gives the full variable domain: KAGVTQTPRYLIKTRGQQVTLSCSPISGHRSVSWYQQTPGQGLQFLFEYFSETQRNKGNFPGRFSGRQFSNSRSEMNVSTLELGDSALYLCASSLRVPTEAFFGQGTRLTVV.

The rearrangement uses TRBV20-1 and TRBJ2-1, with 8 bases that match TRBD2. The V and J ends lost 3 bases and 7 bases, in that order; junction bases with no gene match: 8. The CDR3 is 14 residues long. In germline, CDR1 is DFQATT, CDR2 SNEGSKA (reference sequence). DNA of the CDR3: TGCAGTGCTAGCCGGGCGGGAGGTGCGAATGAGCAGTTCTTC. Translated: CSASRAGGANEQFF.

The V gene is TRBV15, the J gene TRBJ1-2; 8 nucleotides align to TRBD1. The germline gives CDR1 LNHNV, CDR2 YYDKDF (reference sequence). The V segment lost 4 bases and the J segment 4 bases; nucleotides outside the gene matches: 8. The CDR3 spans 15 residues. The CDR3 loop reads CATSNRDRFGYGYTF. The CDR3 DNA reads TGTGCCACCAGCAACCGGGACAGGTTTGGCTATGGCTACACCTTC.

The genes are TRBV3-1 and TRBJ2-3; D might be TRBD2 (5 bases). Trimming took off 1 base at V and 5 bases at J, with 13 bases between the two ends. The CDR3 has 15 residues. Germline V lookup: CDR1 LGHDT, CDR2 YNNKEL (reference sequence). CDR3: CASSQVGLSGDTQYF. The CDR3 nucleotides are TGTGCCAGCAGCCAAGTTGGACTGAGCGGAGATACGCAGTATTTT.

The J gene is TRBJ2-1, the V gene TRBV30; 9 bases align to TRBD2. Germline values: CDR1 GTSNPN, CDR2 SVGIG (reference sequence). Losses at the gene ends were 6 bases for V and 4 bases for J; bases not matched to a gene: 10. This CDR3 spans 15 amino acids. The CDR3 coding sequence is TGTGCCTGTTCGAGCCTAGCGGGGCATTACAATGAGCAGTTCTTC. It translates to CACSSLAGHYNEQFF.

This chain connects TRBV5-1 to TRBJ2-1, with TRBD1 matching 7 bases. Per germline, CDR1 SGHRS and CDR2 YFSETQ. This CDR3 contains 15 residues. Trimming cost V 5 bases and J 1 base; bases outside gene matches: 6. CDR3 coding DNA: TGCGCCAGCAGATGGGACAGAAATTCCTACAATGAGCAGTTCTTC. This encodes CASRWDRNSYNEQFF.

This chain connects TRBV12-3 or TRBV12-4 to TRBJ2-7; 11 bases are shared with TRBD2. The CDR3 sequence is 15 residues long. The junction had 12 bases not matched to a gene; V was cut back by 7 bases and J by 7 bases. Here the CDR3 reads CASIPRIAGGNEQYF. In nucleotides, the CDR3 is TGTGCCAGCATCCCAAGGATAGCGGGAGGGAATGAGCAGTACTTC.

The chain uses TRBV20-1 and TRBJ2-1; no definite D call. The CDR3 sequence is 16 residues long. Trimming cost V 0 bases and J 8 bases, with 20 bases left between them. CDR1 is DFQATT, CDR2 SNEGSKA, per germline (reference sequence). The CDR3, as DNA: TGCAGTGCTAGAGATGTTGGGGAACCCCGAGATGATGAGCAGTTCTTC. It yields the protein CSARDVGEPRDDEQFF.

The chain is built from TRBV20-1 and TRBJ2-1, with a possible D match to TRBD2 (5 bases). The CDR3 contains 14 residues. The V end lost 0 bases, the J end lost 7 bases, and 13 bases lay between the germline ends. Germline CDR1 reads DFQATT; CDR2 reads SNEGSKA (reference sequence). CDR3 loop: CSARDFARDNEQFF. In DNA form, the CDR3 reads TGCAGTGCTAGAGATTTCGCCCGGGATAATGAGCAGTTCTTC.

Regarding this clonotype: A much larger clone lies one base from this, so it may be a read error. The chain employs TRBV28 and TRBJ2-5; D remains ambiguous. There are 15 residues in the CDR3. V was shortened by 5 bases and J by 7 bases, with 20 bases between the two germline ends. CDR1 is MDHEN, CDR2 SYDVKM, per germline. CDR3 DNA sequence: TGTGCCAGCAGTAGAAAGACGCCCGGATTGGGGACCCAGTACTTC. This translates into CASSRKTPGLGTQYF. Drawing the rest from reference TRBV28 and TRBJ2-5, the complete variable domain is DVKVTQSSRYLVKRTGEKVFLECVQDMDHENMFWYRQDPGLGLRLIYFSYDVKMKEKGDIPEGYSVSREKKERFSLILESASTNQTSMYLCASSRKTPGLGTQYFGPGTRLLVL.

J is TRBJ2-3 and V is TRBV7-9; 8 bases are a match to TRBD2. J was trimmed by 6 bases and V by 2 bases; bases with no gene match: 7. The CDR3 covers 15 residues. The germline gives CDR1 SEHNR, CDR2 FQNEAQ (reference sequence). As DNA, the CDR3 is TGTGCCAGCAGCTTACGAAGCGCGGGAGGTGATACGCAGTATTTT. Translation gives CASSLRSAGGDTQYF.

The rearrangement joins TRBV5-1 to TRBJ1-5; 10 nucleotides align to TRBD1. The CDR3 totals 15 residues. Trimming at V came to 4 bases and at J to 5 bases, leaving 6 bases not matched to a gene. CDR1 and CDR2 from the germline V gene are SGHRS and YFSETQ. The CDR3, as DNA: TGCGCCAGCAGCCTGTCGGGACAGGGGTATCAGCCCCAGCATTTT. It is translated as CASSLSGQGYQPQHF.

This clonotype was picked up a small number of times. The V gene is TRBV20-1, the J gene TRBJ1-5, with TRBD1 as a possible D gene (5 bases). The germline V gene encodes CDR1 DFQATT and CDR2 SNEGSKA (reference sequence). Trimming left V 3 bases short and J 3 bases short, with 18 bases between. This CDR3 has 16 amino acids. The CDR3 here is CSARDWGSYPNQPQHF. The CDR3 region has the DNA TGCAGTGCTAGGGACTGGGGGTCCTACCCCAATCAGCCCCAGCATTTT.

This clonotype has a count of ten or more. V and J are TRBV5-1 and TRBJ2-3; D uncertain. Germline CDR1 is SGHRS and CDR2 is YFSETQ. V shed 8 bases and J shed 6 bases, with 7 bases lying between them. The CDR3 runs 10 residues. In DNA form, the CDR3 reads TGCGCCAGTCCCACGGATACGCAGTATTTT. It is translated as CASPTDTQYF.

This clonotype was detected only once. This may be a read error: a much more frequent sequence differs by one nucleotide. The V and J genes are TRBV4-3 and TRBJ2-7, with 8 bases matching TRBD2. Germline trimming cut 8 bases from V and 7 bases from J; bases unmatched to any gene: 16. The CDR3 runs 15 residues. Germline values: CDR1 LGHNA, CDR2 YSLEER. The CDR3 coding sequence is TGCGCCAGCCGAGCGGGAGCCCACTCCTACAATGAGCAGTACTTC. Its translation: CASRAGAHSYNEQYF.

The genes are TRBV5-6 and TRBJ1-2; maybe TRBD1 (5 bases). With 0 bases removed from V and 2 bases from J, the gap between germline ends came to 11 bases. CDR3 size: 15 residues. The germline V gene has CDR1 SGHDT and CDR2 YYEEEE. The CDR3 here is CASSLAGEGNYGYTF. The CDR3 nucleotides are TGTGCCAGCAGCTTGGCTGGGGAGGGGAACTATGGCTACACCTTC.

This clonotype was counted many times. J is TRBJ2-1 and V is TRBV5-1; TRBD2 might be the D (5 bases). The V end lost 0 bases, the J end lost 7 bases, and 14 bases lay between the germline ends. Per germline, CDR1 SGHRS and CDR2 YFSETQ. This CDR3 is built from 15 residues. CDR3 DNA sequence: TGCGCCAGCAGCTTGGGCGGCGGGTCTAGTAATGAGCAGTTCTTC. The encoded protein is CASSLGGGSSNEQFF.